These 8 T cell receptor beta chains came from one sample sequenced in a study of T-cell reconstitution after alpha-beta-depleted transplantation in children. The TCRbeta library was prepared with unique molecular identifiers. Each CDR3 protein gets one entry after TCRdb re-called the PCR reads with MiXCR. The sample records about 410,000 distinct CDR3 sequences, around 21% being singletons. The sequences come from PBMCs from the stem cell graft donor, collected from the stem cell graft. Receptors originate from a human donor who donated a stem cell graft to a child with acute myeloid leukemia.

This clonotype was detected many times. The V and J genes are TRBV5-1 and TRBJ2-2; D is undetermined. Trimming stripped 4 bases from V and 1 base from J, with 8 bases between. The CDR3 has 14 residues. Germline assignment: CDR1 SGHRS and CDR2 YFSETQ. CDR3 bases: TGCGCCAGCAGCCAAACTATGAACACCGGGGAGCTGTTTTTT. Protein: CASSQTMNTGELFF.

This clonotype was seen only once. This chain joins TRBV21-1 and TRBJ2-7; the DNA was not used to check the table's D call, TRBD2. TRBV21-1 is listed as a pseudogene. The CDR3 runs 14 residues. Here the CDR3 reads CASSTPGLDYEQYF. CDR3 bases: TGTGCCAGCAGCACTCCGGGACTAGATTACGAGCAGTACTTC.

The V call is TRBV4-2, the J call TRBJ2-1; D unresolved. The CDR3 has 17 residues. Trimming pared 1 base from V and 0 bases from J, leaving 13 bases between. Germline V gene sequence: CDR1 LGHNA, CDR2 YNFKEQ. CDR3 coding DNA: TGTGCCAGCAGCCAAGTGCGCCGACCCCGCTCCTACAATGAGCAGTTCTTC. Its translation is CASSQVRRPRSYNEQFF.

This clonotype was observed many times. The chain combines TRBV29-1 with TRBJ2-1; 11 positions match TRBD2. V gave up 6 bases and J gave up 2 bases; unmatched junction bases: 6. The CDR3 has 15 residues. In germline, CDR1 is SQVTM, CDR2 ANQGSEA. The CDR3 here is CSVELGLAAYNEQFF. DNA of the CDR3: TGCAGCGTCGAATTGGGACTAGCGGCCTACAATGAGCAGTTCTTC.

V usage is TRBV4-3 and J usage is TRBJ2-1; 7 nucleotides agree with TRBD2. The CDR3 spans 16 residues. V trimming: 0 bases; J trimming: 5 bases; junction bases outside the gene matches: 7. Germline CDR1 LGHNA, CDR2 YSLEER. The CDR3 bases are TGCGCCAGCAGCCAAGACTTCGCGGGAGCCGACAATGAGCAGTTCTTC. Its protein is CASSQDFAGADNEQFF.

The chain combines TRBV3-1 with TRBJ2-7, with a possible D match to TRBD2 (6 bases). CDR1 is LGHDT and CDR2 is YNNKEL in the germline V gene (reference sequence). This CDR3 is built from 18 residues. With 1 base removed from V and 0 bases from J, the gap between germline ends came to 19 bases. CDR3 amino acids: CASSQVALWGGSSYEQYF. DNA of the CDR3: TGTGCCAGCAGCCAAGTAGCCTTGTGGGGAGGCAGCTCCTACGAGCAGTACTTC.

In this sample, this clonotype turned up many times. The genes are TRBV11-3 and TRBJ2-1; D remains ambiguous. V was cut by 1 base and J by 5 bases, with 9 bases left in between. This CDR3 contains 14 residues. CDR1 SGHNT and CDR2 YENEEA come from the germline V gene. The CDR3 loop is CASSLGAVDNEQFF. In DNA, the CDR3 is TGTGCCAGCAGCTTAGGGGCAGTAGACAATGAGCAGTTCTTC.

This clonotype was counted many times. This sequence joins TRBV20-1 and TRBJ2-1, with 8 bases that match TRBD2. The CDR3 spans 18 residues. The germline CDR1 and CDR2 sequences are DFQATT and SNEGSKA (reference sequence). V shed 2 bases, J shed 4 bases, and the junction held 16 bases outside the gene matches. CDR3 region: CSARSLAAIPKWYNEQFF. CDR3 DNA sequence: TGCAGTGCTAGATCACTAGCGGCAATCCCCAAGTGGTACAATGAGCAGTTCTTC.